Below, 12 T cell receptor beta chains from the same sample are listed, as sequenced in a study of quantifying T cell responses using KT2 cells. For the study at large: Reverse transcription used primers in the TCR alpha and beta constant regions.

The cDNA 3' end received a ligated oligonucleotide with a UMI. The first PCR ran 3 to 5 cycles with an equimolar RC1.1 and RC1.2 beta primer mix. TCRdb passed the UMI-ligation and nested PCR reads through MiXCR, listing each CDR3 protein once. The data contain 25,000 to 35,000 distinct CDR3 sequences, roughly 7.2% of them seen just once; the ten biggest clones take up about 15%. Input material: PBMCs spiked with cells of the T cell clone KT2. The receptors were sampled from a human donor.

This clonotype turned up a few times. The genes are TRBV14 and TRBJ2-7, with 13 bases matching TRBD2. The length of the CDR3 is 22 residues. V lost 1 base, J lost 5 bases, and 23 bases stayed unmatched. CDR1 is SGHDN and CDR2 is FVKESK in the germline V gene. The CDR3 reads CASSQAIPPGLAGLVGEDEQYF. The DNA for the CDR3 is TGTGCCAGCAGCCAAGCTATCCCACCGGGACTAGCGGGATTAGTGGGTGAGGACGAGCAGTACTTC.

This clonotype was detected ten times or more. CDR3 DNA: TGTGCCAGCAGCTTAGTGGCTACAGATACGCAGTATTTT. Protein product: CASSLVATDTQYF. This chain connects TRBV11-2 to TRBJ2-3, with D hard to call. Germline values: CDR1 SGHAT, CDR2 FQNNGV. The CDR3 contains 13 residues. The V end lost 1 base, the J end lost 3 bases, and 5 bases lay between the germline ends.

At least ten counts were recorded for this clonotype. The chain recombines TRBV20-1 with TRBJ1-5, with D possibly matching TRBD1 (5 bases). Per germline, CDR1 DFQATT and CDR2 SNEGSKA (reference sequence). The CDR3 has 14 amino acids. Trimming pared 5 bases from V and 6 bases from J, leaving 17 bases between. Here the CDR3 reads CSAAEGQGRQPQHF. The CDR3 DNA reads as TGCAGTGCTGCCGAAGGACAAGGACGTCAGCCCCAGCATTTT.

V gene TRBV6-1 combines with J gene TRBJ2-3; D may correspond to TRBD1 or TRBD2 (6 bases each). The V gene lost 3 bases and the J gene lost 2 bases, with 12 bases spanning the gap. The CDR3 covers 15 residues. The germline V gene encodes CDR1 MNHNS and CDR2 SASEGT. The chain's CDR3 is CASSELGGPTDTQYF. The CDR3 DNA follows: TGTGCCAGCAGTGAGCTAGGGGGGCCCACAGATACGCAGTATTTT.

This clonotype was seen repeatedly, ten times or more. The genes are TRBV5-4 and TRBJ1-1, with TRBD1 as a possible D gene (6 bases). The CDR3 consists of 14 residues. Germline V lookup: CDR1 SGHNT, CDR2 YYREEE (reference sequence). The V end lost 4 bases, the J end lost 0 bases, and 10 bases lay between the germline ends. CDR3 DNA sequence: TGTGCCAGCAGCCCGGACAGATTGAACACTGAAGCTTTCTTT. This translates into CASSPDRLNTEAFF.

This clonotype was counted many times. The genes are TRBV20-1 and TRBJ2-7; 10 nucleotides line up with TRBD2. The CDR3 sequence is 16 residues long. Germline V gene lookup returns CDR1 DFQATT and CDR2 SNEGSKA (reference sequence). V shed 2 bases and J 7 bases; nucleotides not matched to a gene: 14. CDR3 residues: CSARSTSAGGPREQYF. The CDR3 coding sequence is TGCAGTGCTAGATCCACTTCAGCGGGAGGGCCGCGGGAGCAGTACTTC.

This clonotype was counted at least ten times. V usage is TRBV2 and J usage is TRBJ1-5, with 7 bases matching TRBD1. V was pared by 1 base and J by 6 bases, with 6 bases of the junction left unmatched. This CDR3 comprises 15 residues. Germline V lookup: CDR1 SNHLY, CDR2 FYNNEI. CDR3 nucleotide sequence: TGTGCCAGCAGTGAAGACAGTTCAGGGGGTCAGCCCCAGCATTTT. Residues: CASSEDSSGGQPQHF.

This clonotype was detected a few times. The genes are TRBV6-2 or TRBV6-3 and TRBJ1-2, with D tentatively TRBD1 (5 bases). From germline, CDR1 is MNHEY and CDR2 SVGEGT. The CDR3 is 13 amino acids. Deletions cut 7 bases from V and 7 bases from J, with 16 bases between. The CDR3 bases are TGTGCCAGCACCCCCTGGCCTGGGGCTGGCTACACCTTC. As protein: CASTPWPGAGYTF.

This clonotype turned up a few times. V and J are TRBV7-8 and TRBJ2-7; D gene ambiguous. V was shortened by 2 bases and J by 2 bases, with 4 bases between the two germline ends. Germline assignment: CDR1 SGHVS and CDR2 FQNEAQ. This CDR3 spans 12 amino acids. Here the CDR3 reads CASSLMPYEQYF. DNA of the CDR3: TGTGCCAGCAGCTTAATGCCCTACGAGCAGTACTTC.

This clonotype was recorded at least ten times. DNA for the CDR3: TGTGCCAGCAGCTTAGTGTGGGACCCGGCCGCTGGGACTGAAGCTTTCTTT. Translating it yields CASSLVWDPAAGTEAFF. The chain links TRBV11-2 to TRBJ1-1, with D perhaps matching TRBD1 (5 bases). Germline V gene data show CDR1 as SGHAT and CDR2 as FQNNGV. V was clipped by 1 base and J by 5 bases, with 20 bases between them. This CDR3 contains 17 residues.

This clonotype came up many times. This chain joins TRBV11-2 and TRBJ1-1; no clear D. CDR1 SGHAT and CDR2 FQNNGV come from the germline V gene. The germline V and J ends were trimmed by 5 bases and 5 bases, with 12 bases remaining between them. CDR3 length: 13 amino acids. Written as DNA, the CDR3 is TGTGCCAGCAGCCCCGCAGAGGCGACTGAAGCTTTCTTT. This gives the protein CASSPAEATEAFF.

The table lists this clonotype with many counts. The chain combines TRBV2 with TRBJ2-5; D remains unclear. The CDR3 spans 10 residues. Trimming shortened V by 6 bases and J by 3 bases, and 2 bases separated the two germline ends. Germline CDR1 reads SNHLY; CDR2 reads FYNNEI. CDR3 bases: TGTGCCAGCAGGAAAGAGACCCAGTACTTC. Translated, it gives CASRKETQYF.